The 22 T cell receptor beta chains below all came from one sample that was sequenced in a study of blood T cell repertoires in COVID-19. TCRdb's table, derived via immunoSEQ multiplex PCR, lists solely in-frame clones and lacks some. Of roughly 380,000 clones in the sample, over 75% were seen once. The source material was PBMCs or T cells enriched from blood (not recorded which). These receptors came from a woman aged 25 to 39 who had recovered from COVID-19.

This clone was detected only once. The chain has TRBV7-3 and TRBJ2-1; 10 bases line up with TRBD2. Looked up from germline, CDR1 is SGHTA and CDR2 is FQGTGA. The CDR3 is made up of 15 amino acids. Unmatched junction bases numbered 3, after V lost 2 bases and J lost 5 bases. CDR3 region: CASSLGLAGDNEQFF. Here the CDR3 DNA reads TGTGCCAGCAGCTTAGGGCTAGCGGGGGACAATGAGCAGTTCTTC.

The CDR3 reads CASSAGYEQYF. The CDR3 DNA sequence: TGTGCCAGCAGTGCAGGCTACGAGCAGTACTTC. The V call is TRBV27, the J call TRBJ2-7; no firm D call. The CDR3 contains 11 residues. Trimming took 5 bases from V and 3 from J, leaving 5 bases between them. Germline assignment: CDR1 MNHEY and CDR2 SMNVEV (reference sequence).

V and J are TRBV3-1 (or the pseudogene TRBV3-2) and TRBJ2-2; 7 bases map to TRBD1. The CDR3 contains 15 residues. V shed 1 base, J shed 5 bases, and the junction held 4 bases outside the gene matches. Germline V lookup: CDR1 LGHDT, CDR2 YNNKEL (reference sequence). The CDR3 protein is CASSQADRPTGELFF. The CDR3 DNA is TGTGCCAGCAGCCAAGCGGACAGGCCGACCGGGGAGCTGTTTTTT.

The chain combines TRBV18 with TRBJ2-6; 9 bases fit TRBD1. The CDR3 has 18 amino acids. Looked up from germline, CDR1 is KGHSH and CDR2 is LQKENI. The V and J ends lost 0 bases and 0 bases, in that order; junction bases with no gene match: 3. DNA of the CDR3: TGTGCCAGCTCACCACCGGGACAGGGCTTCTCTGGGGCCAACGTCCTGACTTTC. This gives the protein CASSPPGQGFSGANVLTF.

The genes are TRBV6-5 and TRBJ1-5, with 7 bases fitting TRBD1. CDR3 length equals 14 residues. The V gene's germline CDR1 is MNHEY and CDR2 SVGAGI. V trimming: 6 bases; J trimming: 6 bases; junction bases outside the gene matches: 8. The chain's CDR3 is CASSLDRDGQPQHF. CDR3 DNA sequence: TGTGCCAGCAGCCTAGACAGGGACGGTCAGCCCCAGCATTTT.

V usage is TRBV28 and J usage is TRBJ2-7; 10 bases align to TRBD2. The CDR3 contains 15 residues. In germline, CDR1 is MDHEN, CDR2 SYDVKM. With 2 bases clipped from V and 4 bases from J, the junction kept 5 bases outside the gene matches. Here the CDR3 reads CASSLSLAGAYEQYF. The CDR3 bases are TGTGCCAGCAGTTTAAGCCTAGCGGGAGCTTACGAGCAGTACTTC.

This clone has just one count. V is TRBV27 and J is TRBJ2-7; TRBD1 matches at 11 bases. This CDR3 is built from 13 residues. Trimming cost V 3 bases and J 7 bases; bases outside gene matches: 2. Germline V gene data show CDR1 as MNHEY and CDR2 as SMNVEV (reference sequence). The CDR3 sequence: CASSLDRGREQYF. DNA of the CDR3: TGTGCCAGCAGTTTGGACAGGGGGCGTGAGCAGTACTTC.

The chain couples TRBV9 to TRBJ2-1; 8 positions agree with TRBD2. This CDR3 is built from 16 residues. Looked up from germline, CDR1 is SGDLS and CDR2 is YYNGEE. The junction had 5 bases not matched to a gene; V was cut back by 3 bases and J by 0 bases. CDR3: CASSAGLAASYNEQFF. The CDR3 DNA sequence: TGTGCCAGCAGCGCCGGACTAGCAGCCTCCTACAATGAGCAGTTCTTC.

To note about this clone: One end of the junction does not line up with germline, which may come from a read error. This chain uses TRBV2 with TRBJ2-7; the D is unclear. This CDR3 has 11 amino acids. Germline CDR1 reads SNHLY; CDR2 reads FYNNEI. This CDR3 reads CASQGEQTLDF. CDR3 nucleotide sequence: TGTGCCAGCCAAGGTGAGCAGACCCTAGACTTC.

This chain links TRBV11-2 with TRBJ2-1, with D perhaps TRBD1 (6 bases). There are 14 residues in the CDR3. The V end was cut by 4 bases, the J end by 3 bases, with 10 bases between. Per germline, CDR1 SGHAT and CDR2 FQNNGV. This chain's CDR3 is CASSSRTVYNEQFF. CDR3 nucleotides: TGTGCCAGCAGCTCGCGGACAGTCTACAATGAGCAGTTCTTC.

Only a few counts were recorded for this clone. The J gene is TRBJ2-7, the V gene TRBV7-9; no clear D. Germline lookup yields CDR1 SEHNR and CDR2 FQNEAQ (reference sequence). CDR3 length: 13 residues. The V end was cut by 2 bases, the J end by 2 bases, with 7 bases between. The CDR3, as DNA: TGTGCCAGCAGCTTACCAGGTCCCTACGAGCAGTACTTC. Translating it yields CASSLPGPYEQYF.

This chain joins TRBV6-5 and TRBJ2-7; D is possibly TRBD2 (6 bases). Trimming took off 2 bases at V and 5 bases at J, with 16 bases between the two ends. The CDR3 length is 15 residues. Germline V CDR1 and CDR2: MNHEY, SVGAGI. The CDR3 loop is CASSYTAGGPHEQYF. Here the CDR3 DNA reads TGTGCCAGCAGTTACACGGCCGGGGGACCTCACGAGCAGTACTTC.

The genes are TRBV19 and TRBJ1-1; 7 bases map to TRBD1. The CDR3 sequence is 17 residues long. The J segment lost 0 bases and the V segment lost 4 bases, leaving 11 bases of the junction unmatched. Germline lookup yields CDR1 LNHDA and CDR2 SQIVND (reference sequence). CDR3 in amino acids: CASSRDRVPLMNTEAFF. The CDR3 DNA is TGTGCCAGTAGTAGAGACAGGGTCCCGTTGATGAACACTGAAGCTTTCTTT.

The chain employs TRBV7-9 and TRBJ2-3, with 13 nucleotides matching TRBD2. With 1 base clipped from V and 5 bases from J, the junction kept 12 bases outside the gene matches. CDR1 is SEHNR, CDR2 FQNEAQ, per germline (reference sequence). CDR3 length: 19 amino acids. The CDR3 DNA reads TGTGCCAGCAGCTTAGGAGGGACTAGCGGGAATACGGAGGAAGATACGCAGTATTTT. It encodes CASSLGGTSGNTEEDTQYF.

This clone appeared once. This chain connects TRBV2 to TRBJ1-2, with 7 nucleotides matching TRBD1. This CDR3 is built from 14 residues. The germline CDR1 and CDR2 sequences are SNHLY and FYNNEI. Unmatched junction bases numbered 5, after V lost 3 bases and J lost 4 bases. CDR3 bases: TGTGCCAGCAGTGAGCAGGGGACAGCCTATGGCTACACCTTC. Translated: CASSEQGTAYGYTF.

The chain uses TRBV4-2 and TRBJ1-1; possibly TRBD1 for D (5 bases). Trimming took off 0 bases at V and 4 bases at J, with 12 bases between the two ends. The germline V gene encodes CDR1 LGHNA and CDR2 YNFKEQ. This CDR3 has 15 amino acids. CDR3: CASSQEAGFGTEAFF. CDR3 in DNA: TGTGCCAGCAGCCAAGAGGCAGGGTTCGGCACTGAAGCTTTCTTT.

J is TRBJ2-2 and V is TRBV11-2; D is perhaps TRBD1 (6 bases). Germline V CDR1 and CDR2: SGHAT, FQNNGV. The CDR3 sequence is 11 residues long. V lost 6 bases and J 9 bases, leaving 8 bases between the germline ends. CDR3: CASSQGRELFF. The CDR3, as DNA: TGTGCCAGCAGTCAGGGGCGGGAGCTGTTTTTT.

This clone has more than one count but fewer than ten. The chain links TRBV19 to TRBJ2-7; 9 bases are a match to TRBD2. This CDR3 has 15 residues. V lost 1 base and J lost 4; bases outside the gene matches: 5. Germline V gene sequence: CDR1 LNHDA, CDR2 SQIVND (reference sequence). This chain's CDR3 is CASSIALAGVYEQYF. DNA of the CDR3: TGTGCCAGTAGTATAGCATTAGCGGGAGTTTACGAGCAGTACTTC.

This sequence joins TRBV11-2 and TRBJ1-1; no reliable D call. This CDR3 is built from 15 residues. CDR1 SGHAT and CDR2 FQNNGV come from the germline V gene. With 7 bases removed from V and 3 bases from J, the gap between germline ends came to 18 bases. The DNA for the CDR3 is TGTGCCAGCACCCTGAAGGTCCTCGGGGACACTGAAGCTTTCTTT. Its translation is CASTLKVLGDTEAFF.

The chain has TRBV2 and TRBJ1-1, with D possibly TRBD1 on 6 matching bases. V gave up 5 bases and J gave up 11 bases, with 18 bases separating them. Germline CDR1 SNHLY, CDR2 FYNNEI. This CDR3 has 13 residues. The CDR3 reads CASSPSQGIAAFF. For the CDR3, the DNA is TGTGCCAGCAGTCCTTCACAGGGAATAGCGGCTTTCTTT. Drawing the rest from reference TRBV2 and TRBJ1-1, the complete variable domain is EPEVTQTPSHQVTQMGQEVILRCVPISNHLYFYWYRQILGQKVEFLVSFYNNEISEKSEIFDDQFSVERPDGSNFTLKIRSTKLEDSAMYFCASSPSQGIAAFFGQGTRLTVV.

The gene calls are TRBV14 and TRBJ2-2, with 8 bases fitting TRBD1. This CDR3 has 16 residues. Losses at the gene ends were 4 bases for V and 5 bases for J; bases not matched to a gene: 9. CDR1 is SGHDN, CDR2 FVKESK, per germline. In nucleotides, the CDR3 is TGTGCCAGCAGCCGTCCCGGACAGGGCCTTACCGGGGAGCTGTTTTTT. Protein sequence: CASSRPGQGLTGELFF.

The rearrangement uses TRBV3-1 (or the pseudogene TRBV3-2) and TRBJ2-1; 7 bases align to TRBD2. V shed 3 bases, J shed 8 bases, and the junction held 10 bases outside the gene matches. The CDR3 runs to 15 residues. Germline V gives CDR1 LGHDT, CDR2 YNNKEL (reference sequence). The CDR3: CASSQIGLGGDEQFF. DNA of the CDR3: TGTGCCAGCAGCCAGATCGGACTGGGGGGGGATGAGCAGTTCTTC.